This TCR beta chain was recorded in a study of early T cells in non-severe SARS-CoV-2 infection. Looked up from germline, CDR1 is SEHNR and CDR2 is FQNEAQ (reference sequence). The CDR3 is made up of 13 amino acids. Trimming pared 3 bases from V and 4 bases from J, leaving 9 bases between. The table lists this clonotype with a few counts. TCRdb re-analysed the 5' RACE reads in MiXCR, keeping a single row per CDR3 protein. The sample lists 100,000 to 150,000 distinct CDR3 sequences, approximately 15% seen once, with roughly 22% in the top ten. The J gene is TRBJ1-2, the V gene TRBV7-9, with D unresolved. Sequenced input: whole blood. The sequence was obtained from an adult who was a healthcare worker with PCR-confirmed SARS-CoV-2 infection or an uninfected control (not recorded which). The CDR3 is CASSFRKAYGYTF. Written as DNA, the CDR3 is TGTGCCAGCAGCTTCCGGAAAGCCTATGGCTACACCTTC. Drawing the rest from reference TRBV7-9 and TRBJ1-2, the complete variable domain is DTGVSQNPRHKITKRGQNVTFRCDPISEHNRLYWYRQTLGQGPEFLTYFQNEAQLEKSRLLSDRFSAERPKGSFSTLEIQRTEQGDSAMYLCASSFRKAYGYTFGSGTRLTVV.